Listed below are T cell receptor beta chains from one sample, sequenced in a study of cytomegalovirus exposure and HLA in healthy donors. Method: immunoSEQ multiplex PCR; TCRdb's copy keeps in-frame clones and lacks some. This table holds 150,000 or so clones, around 74% found once. Source material: PBMCs. Receptors were obtained from a female donor in good health and CMV-seronegative. Both conserved end residues are part of each CDR3. The D gene is left open where the match is weak. Size tells how often a clone was seen (once, few, many) or the class of an expanded clone, and some rows leave it out.

j_call clone_size v_call d_call cdr3_aa cdr3_nt
TRBJ2-3 . TRBV7-2 TRBD2 CASSATSGGSTQYF TGTGCCAGCAGCGCCACTAGCGGGGGTTCCACGCAGTATTTT
TRBJ1-5 . TRBV30 . CAWSPGPQPQHF TGTGCCTGGAGTCCTGGGCCGCAGCCCCAGCATTTT
TRBJ1-2 . TRBV7-9 TRBD1 CASSLGTGANYGYTF TGTGCCAGCAGCTTAGGAACAGGGGCTAACTATGGCTACACCTTC
TRBJ2-1 . TRBV7-9 TRBD2 CASSLGLAGGQWQFF TGTGCCAGCAGCTTAGGGCTAGCGGGAGGACAGTGGCAGTTCTTC
TRBJ2-5 once TRBV19 TRBD2 CASSPRLAGGPRETQYF TGTGCCAGTAGTCCCCGACTAGCGGGAGGGCCCAGAGAGACCCAGTACTTC
TRBJ1-4 . TRBV6-1 . CASLRPGATNEKLFF TGTGCCAGCCTAAGACCAGGGGCCACTAATGAAAAACTGTTTTTT
TRBJ2-3 . TRBV29-1 . CSVFPESTDTQYF TGCAGCGTATTCCCAGAAAGCACAGATACGCAGTATTTT
TRBJ1-4 . TRBV18 . CASSPGGLTNEKLFF TGTGCCAGCTCACCAGGCGGCTTAACTAATGAAAAACTGTTTTTT
TRBJ1-2 . TRBV14 TRBD1 CASSLTGTGGYGYTF TGTGCCAGCAGCCTCACCGGGACAGGGGGCTATGGCTACACCTTC
TRBJ2-1 . TRBV4-1 TRBD2 CASSQVGGGISYNEQFF TGCGCCAGCAGCCAAGTCGGGGGGGGCATCTCCTACAATGAGCAGTTCTTC
TRBJ2-7 . TRBV5-4 . CAIQTGPPGGYEQYF TGTGCCATCCAGACAGGTCCACCAGGGGGGTACGAGCAGTACTTC
TRBJ2-5 once TRBV5-1 . CASSSGSQETQYF TGCGCCAGCAGCTCCGGGTCCCAAGAGACCCAGTACTTC
TRBJ2-7 . TRBV28 TRBD1 CARTDREALYEQYF TGTGCCAGGACGGACAGGGAGGCGCTCTACGAGCAGTACTTC
TRBJ1-5 . TRBV7-2 TRBD1 CASSTAGTGGQPQHF TGTGCCAGCAGCACCGCCGGGACAGGGGGCCAGCCCCAGCATTTT
TRBJ2-7 . TRBV6-1 TRBD1 CASSTDRGLYEQYF TGTGCCAGCTCTACAGACAGGGGCCTCTACGAGCAGTACTTC
TRBJ2-6 few TRBV30 TRBD1 CAWSRDRTSAGANVLTF TGTGCCTGGAGCCGGGACAGGACCTCCGCCGGGGCCAACGTCCTGACTTTC
TRBJ1-2 . TRBV7-8 TRBD1 CASSSNTGTGNYGYTF TGTGCCAGCAGCTCGAATACCGGGACAGGGAACTATGGCTACACCTTC
TRBJ1-2 . TRBV15 . CATRGEGNYGYTF TGTGCCACCAGGGGTGAGGGTAACTATGGCTACACCTTC
TRBJ1-4 . TRBV4-2 . CATERSPGKLFF TGTGCCACCGAAAGGTCCCCGGGAAAACTGTTTTTT
TRBJ2-3 . TRBV6-1 TRBD2 CASSGSPSGSSLDTQYF TGTGCCAGCAGTGGTTCCCCTAGCGGGAGTTCGTTGGATACGCAGTATTTT
TRBJ1-2 . TRBV6-6 . CASSYSGGGYTF TGTGCCAGCAGTTACTCGGGAGGTGGCTACACCTTC
TRBJ2-1 few TRBV4-3 . CASSQDRRAGAYEQFF TGCGCCAGCAGCCAAGATCGGCGAGCAGGGGCCTATGAGCAGTTCTTC
TRBJ2-7 . TRBV9 TRBD2 CASSVGLAGVYEQYF TGTGCCAGCAGCGTAGGACTAGCGGGAGTCTACGAGCAGTACTTC
TRBJ2-1 . TRBV6-1 TRBD2 CAIEAGTSYNEQFF TGTGCCATCGAAGCCGGGACTAGTTACAATGAGCAGTTCTTC
TRBJ1-5 once TRBV27 . CASSPFPPEDGGNQPQHF TGTGCCAGCAGCCCTTTCCCTCCTGAGGATGGAGGCAATCAGCCCCAGCATTTT
TRBJ2-7 . TRBV5-1 TRBD2 CASSLSGGVAGPSYEQYF TGCGCCAGCAGCTTGTCTGGTGGGGTAGCGGGACCCTCCTACGAGCAGTACTTC
TRBJ1-6 . TRBV6-1 . CASTLRGGVNSPLHF TGTGCCAGCACCCTACGGGGTGGCGTCAATTCACCCCTCCACTTT
TRBJ1-3 . TRBV19 . CASSIGLISGNTIYF TGTGCCAGTAGTATAGGACTGATCTCTGGAAACACCATATATTTT
TRBJ2-2 . TRBV19 . CASSKGGLYTGELFF TGTGCCAGTAGTAAGGGAGGATTATACACCGGGGAGCTGTTTTTT
TRBJ2-1 few TRBV4-3 . CASGELGGTYNEQFF TGCGCCAGCGGGGAATTAGGAGGCACCTACAATGAGCAGTTCTTC